These T cell receptor beta chains were read from a single sample in a study of CD8 T cells in Susac syndrome. TCRdb used MiXCR to reprocess the immunoSEQ multiplex PCR reads, holding one entry per CDR3 protein. Of roughly 200,000 distinct CDR3 sequences in the sample, over 90% are singletons; the top ten hold around 0.082%. Material for sequencing was CD4+ T cells from PBMCs. The receptors come from a human donor with multiple sclerosis. CDR3s include the opening cysteine and the closing phenylalanine or tryptophan. The D gene is left open where the match is weak. Clone size is not always given. Where it is, it says once, few, many or a class for expanded clones.

j_call d_call v_call clone_size cdr3_aa cdr3_nt
TRBJ1-5 NA TRBV6-2/TRBV6-3 NA CASNTGTRGQPQHF TGTGCCAGCAATACCGGGACAAGAGGGCAGCCCCAGCATTTT
TRBJ2-1 NA TRBV20-1 NA CSADRYSAEEQFF TGCAGTGCTGACCGATATAGCGCAGAAGAGCAGTTCTTC
TRBJ1-2 TRBD1 TRBV30 NA CAWSGTVRGGGYTF TGTGCCTGGTCCGGGACAGTCCGCGGGGGTGGCTACACCTTC
TRBJ1-1 TRBD1 TRBV29-1 NA CSVDRTGNTEAFF TGCAGCGTTGACCGGACAGGGAACACTGAAGCTTTCTTT
TRBJ2-3 NA TRBV6-1 NA CASSETPPGGDTQYF TGTGCCAGCAGTGAAACCCCGCCTGGAGGAGATACGCAGTATTTT
TRBJ2-3 NA TRBV9 NA CASSATSLDTQYF TGTGCCAGCAGCGCCACAAGCCTGGATACGCAGTATTTT
TRBJ1-3 NA TRBV29-1 NA CSVVQSENTIYF TGCAGCGTTGTCCAGTCTGAAAACACCATATATTTT
TRBJ1-2 NA TRBV18 NA CASSKEVQDYGYTF TGTGCCAGCTCCAAGGAAGTCCAAGACTATGGCTACACCTTC
TRBJ1-2 NA TRBV2 once CASSANPGTALSGYTF TGTGCCAGCAGTGCCAACCCCGGGACGGCCTTAAGCGGCTACACCTTC
TRBJ2-4 NA TRBV20-1 NA CRGTAGKNIQYF TGCAGGGGTACAGCAGGCAAAAACATTCAGTACTTC
TRBJ2-7 NA TRBV30 few CAWSVWTRHYEQYF TGTGCCTGGAGTGTGTGGACACGACACTACGAGCAGTACTTC
TRBJ2-3 TRBD1 TRBV19 NA CASTLGTGSTDTQYF TGTGCCAGTACCCTCGGGACAGGGAGCACAGATACGCAGTATTTT
TRBJ1-1 NA TRBV27 NA CASNTLGPGSQNTEAFF TGTGCCAGCAACACCCTTGGTCCGGGCAGTCAGAACACTGAAGCTTTCTTT
TRBJ1-2 TRBD1 TRBV5-1 NA CASRSGQGSYGYTF TGCGCCAGCAGATCGGGACAGGGAAGCTATGGCTACACCTTC
TRBJ1-2 NA TRBV3-1 NA CASTLRAGANYGYTF TGTGCCAGCACCCTACGCGCGGGAGCTAACTATGGCTACACCTTC
TRBJ1-2 NA TRBV5-1 NA CASSHAGDYGYTF TGCGCCAGCAGCCATGCAGGCGACTATGGCTACACCTTC
TRBJ1-6 TRBD1 TRBV30 NA CAWGTGGNNSPLHF TGTGCCTGGGGGACAGGGGGCAATAATTCACCCCTCCACTTT
TRBJ1-1 NA TRBV5-6 NA CASSLEGNVNTEAFF TGTGCCAGCAGCTTGGAAGGGAACGTGAACACTGAAGCTTTCTTT
TRBJ2-6 NA TRBV27 once CASRPTATGANVLTF TGTGCCAGCAGACCAACGGCCACTGGGGCCAACGTCCTGACTTTC
TRBJ2-1 TRBD2 TRBV30 NA CAWNSNPSGVNEQFF TGTGCCTGGAACTCCAACCCTAGCGGGGTCAATGAGCAGTTCTTC
TRBJ2-1 NA TRBV24-1 NA CATSDSLYNEQFF TGTGCCACCAGTGATTCCTTGTACAATGAGCAGTTCTTC
TRBJ1-4 TRBD1 TRBV30 NA CAWSVTGDLFF TGTGCCTGGAGTGTCACAGGGGATCTGTTTTTT